This TCR beta chain was recorded in a study of OX40 agonist ivuxolimab in advanced cancers. Study observations and caveats: No antigen was identified for the clonally expanded peripheral T cells. The CD4+ and CD8+ T cells in the blood had expanded clonally by week 6 at 0.1 to 3.0 mg/kg.

Some clones are missing from TCRdb's copy, which holds only in-frame ones; the method was immunoSEQ multiplex PCR. The sample records around 76,000 clones, 80% to 90% being singletons. Of note for this clone: The antigen remains undetermined.

The material was CD4+ or CD8+ T cells sorted from blood, obtained in a trial of the OX40 agonist ivuxolimab. The TCR sequence derives from an adult with an advanced solid tumor such as melanoma, head and neck, liver or kidney cancer.

The CDR3 coding sequence is TGCGCCAGCAGCCCGGTACGAGGGGACTATGGCTACACCTTC. Translated: CASSPVRGDYGYTF. V is TRBV4-1 and J is TRBJ1-2; tentative D call: TRBD1 (5 bases). Germline values: CDR1 MGHRA, CDR2 YSYEKL. CDR3 size: 14 residues. Trimming pared 4 bases from V and 3 bases from J, leaving 12 bases between.